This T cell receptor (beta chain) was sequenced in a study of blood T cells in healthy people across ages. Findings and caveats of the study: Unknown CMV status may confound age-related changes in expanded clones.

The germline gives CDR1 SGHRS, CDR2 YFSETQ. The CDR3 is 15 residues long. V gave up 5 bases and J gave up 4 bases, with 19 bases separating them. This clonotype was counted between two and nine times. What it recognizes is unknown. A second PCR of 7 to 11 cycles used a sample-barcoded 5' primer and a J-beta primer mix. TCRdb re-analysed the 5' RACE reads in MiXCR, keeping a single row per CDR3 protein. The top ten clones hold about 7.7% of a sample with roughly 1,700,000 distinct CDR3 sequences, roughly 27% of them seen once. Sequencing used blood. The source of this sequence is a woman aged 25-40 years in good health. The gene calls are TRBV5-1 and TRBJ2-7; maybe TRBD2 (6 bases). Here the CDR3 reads CASRRLESPGYEQYF. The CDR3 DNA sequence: TGCGCCAGCAGGCGACTAGAAAGCCCAGGGTACGAGCAGTACTTC.